The sequence of this T cell receptor beta chain was determined in a study of CD8+CD57+ T cells in acquired aplastic anemia. Background on the study: Mean yield of DNA from sorted CD4+ and CD8+ cells was roughly 3.1 ug. Read counts for CD4+ cells (from healthy donors) averaged about 10 million.

The sample holds many counts of this clonotype. Its cognate antigen is unknown. Study-wide results and caveats: Significant differences in CD8+ Simpson's diversity were not observed between patients and controls. Patients and controls shared 25 to 30 CD8+ CDR3 sequences, which appeared highly expressed in patients and within their immunodominant clones.

There are 14 residues in the CDR3. The germline V gene encodes CDR1 ENHRY and CDR2 SYGVKD. Between the trimmed V and J ends, which lost 7 bases and 1 base, there was a span of 11 bases. Genomic DNA constituted the template upon which TCR beta VDJ and CDR3 profiling was performed. MiXCR, run by TCRdb on the reads, gives a single entry per CDR3 protein. Found here are about 420,000 distinct CDR3 sequences, just under 70% of them singletons; the top ten hold 3% to 5%. The sample consisted of sorted CD4+, CD8+, or CD8+CD57+ T cells (not recorded which) from PBMCs. The chain is built from TRBV10-3 and TRBJ2-1; D is perhaps TRBD2 (5 bases). The receptor comes from a human donor in good health, serving as a control. In DNA form, the CDR3 reads TGTGCCATCACCGGTACGGGGTCCTACAATGAGCAGTTCTTC. It codes for CAITGTGSYNEQFF.